A selection of T cell receptor beta chains follows, all from one sample in a study of blood T cell repertoires in COVID-19. Clones were read by immunoSEQ multiplex PCR, and TCRdb kept only the in-frame ones, dropping some. This sample has 70,000 to 85,000 clones, with about 88% found just once. Sequenced material: peripheral blood. These receptors came from a man between 65 and 79 years old with active or convalescent COVID-19. The CDR3 runs from the conserved cysteine through the conserved F or W. A clone size is listed for some rows: how often the clone was seen (once, few, many), or a class if it is expanded.

TRBJ2-7	TRBV28	.	CASSYHRGSPSRYEQYF
TRBJ1-5	TRBV5-1	few	CASSLGGGQPQHF
TRBJ1-2	TRBV19	.	CASSRMDRGYGYTF
TRBJ1-2	TRBV20-1	.	CSASGGNGYTF
TRBJ2-5	TRBV5-1	.	CASSLVGPSGGARETQYF
TRBJ2-7	TRBV6-6	.	CATRKTGTYEQYF
TRBJ2-2	TRBV5-1	.	CASSSPRTGIITGELFF
TRBJ2-4	TRBV29-1	.	CSVRTGNIQYF
TRBJ2-1	TRBV11-3	.	CASSYQGPSSYNEQFF
TRBJ2-3	TRBV4-1	.	CASSQGDRGFTDTQYF
TRBJ2-1	TRBV5-5	.	CASSLGGGGAFEQFF
TRBJ1-3	TRBV29-1	.	CSVVVTGGHGNTIYF
TRBJ1-1	TRBV7-2	once	CASSSNGGRLGTEAFF